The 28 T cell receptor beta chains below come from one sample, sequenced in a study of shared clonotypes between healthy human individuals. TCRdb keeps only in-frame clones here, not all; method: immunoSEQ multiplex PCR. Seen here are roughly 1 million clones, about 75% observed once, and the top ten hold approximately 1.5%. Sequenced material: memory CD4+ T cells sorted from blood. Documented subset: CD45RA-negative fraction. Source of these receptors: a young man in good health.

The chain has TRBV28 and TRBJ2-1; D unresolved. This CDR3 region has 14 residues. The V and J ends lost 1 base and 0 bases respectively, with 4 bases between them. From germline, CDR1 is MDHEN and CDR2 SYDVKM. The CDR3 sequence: CASSLYGSYNEQFF. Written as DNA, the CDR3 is TGTGCCAGCAGTTTATATGGCTCCTACAATGAGCAGTTCTTC.

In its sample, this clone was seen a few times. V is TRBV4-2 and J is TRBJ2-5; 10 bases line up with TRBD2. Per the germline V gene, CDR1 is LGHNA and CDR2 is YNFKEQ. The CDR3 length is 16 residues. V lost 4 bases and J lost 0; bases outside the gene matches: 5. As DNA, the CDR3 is TGTGCCAGCAGCCCTGAACTAGCGGGGTACCAAGAGACCCAGTACTTC. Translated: CASSPELAGYQETQYF.

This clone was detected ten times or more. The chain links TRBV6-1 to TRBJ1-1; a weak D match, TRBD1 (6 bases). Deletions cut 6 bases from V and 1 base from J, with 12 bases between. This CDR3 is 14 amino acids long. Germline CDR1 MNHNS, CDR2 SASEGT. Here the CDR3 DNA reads TGTGCCAGCAGGGCACCGGGACAGAACACTGAAGCTTTCTTT. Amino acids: CASRAPGQNTEAFF.

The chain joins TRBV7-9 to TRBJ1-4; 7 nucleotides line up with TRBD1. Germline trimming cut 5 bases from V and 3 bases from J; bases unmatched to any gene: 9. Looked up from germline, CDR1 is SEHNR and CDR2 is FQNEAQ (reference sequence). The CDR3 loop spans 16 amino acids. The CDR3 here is CASSPIDRVPNEKLFF. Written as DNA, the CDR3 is TGTGCCAGCAGCCCAATAGACAGGGTACCTAATGAAAAACTGTTTTTT.

The CDR3 coding sequence is TGCGCCAGCAGTGCCGGGACAGCTAACACTGGGGCCAACGTCCTGACTTTC. It codes for CASSAGTANTGANVLTF. The chain combines TRBV10-2 with TRBJ2-6; 7 bases are a match to TRBD1. The CDR3 has 17 residues. V lost 4 bases to trimming and J lost 2 bases; unmatched junction nucleotides: 8. Germline assignment: CDR1 WSHSY and CDR2 SAAADI.

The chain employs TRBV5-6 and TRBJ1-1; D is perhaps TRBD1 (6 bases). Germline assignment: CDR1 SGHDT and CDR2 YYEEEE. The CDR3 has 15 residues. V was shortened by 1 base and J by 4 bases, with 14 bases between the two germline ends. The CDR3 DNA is TGTGCCAGCAGCTTGTGGGGGGGCGCTTCCACTGAAGCTTTCTTT. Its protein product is CASSLWGGASTEAFF.

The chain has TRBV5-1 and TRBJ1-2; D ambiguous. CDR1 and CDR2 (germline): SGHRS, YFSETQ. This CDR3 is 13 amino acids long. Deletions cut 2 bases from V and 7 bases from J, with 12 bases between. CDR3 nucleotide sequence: TGCGCCAGCAGCTTAACCTTCTTATCTGGCTACACCTTC. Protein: CASSLTFLSGYTF.

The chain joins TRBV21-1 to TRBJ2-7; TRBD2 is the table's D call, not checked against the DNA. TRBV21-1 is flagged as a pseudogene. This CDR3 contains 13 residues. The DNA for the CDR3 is TGTGCCAGCAGCACCCCGCAGAGGAACGAGCAGTACTTC. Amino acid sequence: CASSTPQRNEQYF.

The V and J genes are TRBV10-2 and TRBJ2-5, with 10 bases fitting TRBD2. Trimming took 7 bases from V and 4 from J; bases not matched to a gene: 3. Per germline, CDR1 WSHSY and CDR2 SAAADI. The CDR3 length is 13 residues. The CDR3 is CASKAGGTETQYF. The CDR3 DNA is TGCGCCAGCAAAGCGGGGGGGACAGAGACCCAGTACTTC.

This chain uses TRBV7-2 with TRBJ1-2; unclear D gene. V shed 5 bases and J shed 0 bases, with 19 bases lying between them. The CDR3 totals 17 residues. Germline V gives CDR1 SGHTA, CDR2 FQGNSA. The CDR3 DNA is TGTGCCAGCAGCCGACCCCACGGAGGTAGCCCTAACTATGGCTACACCTTC. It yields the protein CASSRPHGGSPNYGYTF.

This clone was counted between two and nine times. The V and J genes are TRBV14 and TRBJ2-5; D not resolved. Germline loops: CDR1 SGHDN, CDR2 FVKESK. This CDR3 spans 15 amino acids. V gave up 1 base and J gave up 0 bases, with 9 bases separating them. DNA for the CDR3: TGTGCCAGCAGCCAAGTCCATGGGTACCAAGAGACCCAGTACTTC. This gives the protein CASSQVHGYQETQYF.

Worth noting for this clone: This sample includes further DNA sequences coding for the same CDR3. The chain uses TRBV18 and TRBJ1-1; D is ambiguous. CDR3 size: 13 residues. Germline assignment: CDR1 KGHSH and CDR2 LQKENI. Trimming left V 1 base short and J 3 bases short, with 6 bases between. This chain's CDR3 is CASSPLLDTEAFF. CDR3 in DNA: TGTGCCAGCTCACCACTTCTGGACACTGAAGCTTTCTTT.

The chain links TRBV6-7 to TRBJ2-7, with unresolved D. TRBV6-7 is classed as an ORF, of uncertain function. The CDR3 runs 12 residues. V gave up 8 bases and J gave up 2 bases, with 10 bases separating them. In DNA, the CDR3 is TGTGCCAGCCCGCTTCGACCCTACGAGCAGTACTTC. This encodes CASPLRPYEQYF.

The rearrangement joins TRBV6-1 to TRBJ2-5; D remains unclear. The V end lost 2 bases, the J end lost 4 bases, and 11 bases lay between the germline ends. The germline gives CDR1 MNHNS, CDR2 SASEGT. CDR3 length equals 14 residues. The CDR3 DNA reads TGTGCCAGCAGTGAACGCCCCTTCAGAGAGACCCAGTACTTC. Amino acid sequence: CASSERPFRETQYF.

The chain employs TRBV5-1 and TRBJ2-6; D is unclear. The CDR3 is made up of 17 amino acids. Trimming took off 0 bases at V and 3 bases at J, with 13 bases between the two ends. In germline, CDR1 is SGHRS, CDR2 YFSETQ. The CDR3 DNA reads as TGCGCCAGCAGCTTGGATCAGGTCCCTCTTGGGGCCAACGTCCTGACTTTC. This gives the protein CASSLDQVPLGANVLTF.

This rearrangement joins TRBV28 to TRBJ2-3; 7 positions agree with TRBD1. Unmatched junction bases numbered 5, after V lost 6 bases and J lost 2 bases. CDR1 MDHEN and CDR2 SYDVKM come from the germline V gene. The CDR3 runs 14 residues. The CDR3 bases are TGTGCCAGCAGCTCCGACAGGGCCACAGATACGCAGTATTTT. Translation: CASSSDRATDTQYF.

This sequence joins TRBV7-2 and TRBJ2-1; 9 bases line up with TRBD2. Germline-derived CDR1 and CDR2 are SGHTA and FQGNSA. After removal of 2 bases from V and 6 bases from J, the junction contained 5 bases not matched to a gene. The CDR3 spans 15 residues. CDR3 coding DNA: TGTGCCAGCAGCTTATTCCGCGGGAGGGCCAATGAGCAGTTCTTC. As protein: CASSLFRGRANEQFF.

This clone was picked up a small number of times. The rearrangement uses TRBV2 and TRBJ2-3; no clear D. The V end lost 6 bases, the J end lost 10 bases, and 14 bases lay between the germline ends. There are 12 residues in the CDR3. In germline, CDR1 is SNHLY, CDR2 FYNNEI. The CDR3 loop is CASSSNRAAQYF. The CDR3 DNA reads TGTGCCAGCAGCTCCAATCGCGCTGCGCAGTATTTT.

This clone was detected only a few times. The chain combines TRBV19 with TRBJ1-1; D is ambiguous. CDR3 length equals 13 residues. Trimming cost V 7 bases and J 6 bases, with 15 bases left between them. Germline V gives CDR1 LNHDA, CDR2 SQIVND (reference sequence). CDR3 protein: CASTVRGRAEAFF. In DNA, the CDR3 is TGTGCCAGTACTGTTCGTGGGAGGGCTGAAGCTTTCTTT.

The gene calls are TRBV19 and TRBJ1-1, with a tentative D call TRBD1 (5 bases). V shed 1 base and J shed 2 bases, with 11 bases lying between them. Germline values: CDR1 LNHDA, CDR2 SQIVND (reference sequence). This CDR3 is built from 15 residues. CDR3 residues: CASSIGGVRNTEAFF. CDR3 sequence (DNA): TGTGCCAGTAGTATAGGGGGGGTTCGTAACACTGAAGCTTTCTTT. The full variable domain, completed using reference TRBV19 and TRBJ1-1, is DGGITQSPKYLFRKEGQNVTLSCEQNLNHDAMYWYRQDPGQGLRLIYYSQIVNDFQKGDIAEGYSVSREKKESFPLTVTSAQKNPTAFYLCASSIGGVRNTEAFFGQGTRLTVV.

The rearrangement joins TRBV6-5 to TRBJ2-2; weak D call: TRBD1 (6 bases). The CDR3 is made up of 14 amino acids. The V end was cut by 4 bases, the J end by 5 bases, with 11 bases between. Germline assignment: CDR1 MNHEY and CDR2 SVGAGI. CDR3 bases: TGTGCCAGCAGTTCCAGGACAGCTACCGGGGAGCTGTTTTTT. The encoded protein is CASSSRTATGELFF.

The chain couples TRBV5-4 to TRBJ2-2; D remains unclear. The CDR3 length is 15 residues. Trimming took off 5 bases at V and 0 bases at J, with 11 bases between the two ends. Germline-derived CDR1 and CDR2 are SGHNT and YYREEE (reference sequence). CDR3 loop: CASRVAFANTGELFF. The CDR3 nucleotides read TGTGCCAGCAGGGTTGCGTTCGCGAACACCGGGGAGCTGTTTTTT.

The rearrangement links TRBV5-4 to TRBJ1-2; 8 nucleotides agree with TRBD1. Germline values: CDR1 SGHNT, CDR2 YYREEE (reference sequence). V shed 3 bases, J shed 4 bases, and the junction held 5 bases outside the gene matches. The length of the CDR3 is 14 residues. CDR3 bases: TGTGCCAGCAGCTCGGGACAGGAGTTCTATGGCTACACCTTC. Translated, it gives CASSSGQEFYGYTF.

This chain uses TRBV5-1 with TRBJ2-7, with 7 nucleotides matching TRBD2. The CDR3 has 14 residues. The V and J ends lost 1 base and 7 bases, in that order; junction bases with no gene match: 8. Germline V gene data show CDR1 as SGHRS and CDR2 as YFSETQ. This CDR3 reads CASSLTAGVGEQYF. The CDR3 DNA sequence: TGCGCCAGCAGCTTGACTGCGGGAGTAGGGGAGCAGTACTTC. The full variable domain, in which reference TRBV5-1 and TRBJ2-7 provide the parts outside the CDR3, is KAGVTQTPRYLIKTRGQQVTLSCSPISGHRSVSWYQQTPGQGLQFLFEYFSETQRNKGNFPGRFSGRQFSNSRSEMNVSTLELGDSALYLCASSLTAGVGEQYFGPGTRLTVT.

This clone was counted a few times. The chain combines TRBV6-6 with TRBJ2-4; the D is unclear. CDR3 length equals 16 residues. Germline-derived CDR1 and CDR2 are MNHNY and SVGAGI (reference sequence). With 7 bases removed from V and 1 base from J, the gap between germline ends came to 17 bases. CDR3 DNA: TGTGCCAGCACCAAGGCCTCCTCAAGCGCCAAAAACATTCAGTACTTC. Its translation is CASTKASSSAKNIQYF.

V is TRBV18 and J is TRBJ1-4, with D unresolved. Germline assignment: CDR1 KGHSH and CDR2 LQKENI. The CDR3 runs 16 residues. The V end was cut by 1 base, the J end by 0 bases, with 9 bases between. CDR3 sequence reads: CASSPRAPTTNEKLFF. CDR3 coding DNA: TGTGCCAGCTCACCACGTGCCCCTACAACTAATGAAAAACTGTTTTTT.

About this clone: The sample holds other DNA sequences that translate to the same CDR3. CDR3 in amino acids: CASTGDRGYEQYF. The CDR3 bases are TGTGCCAGTACTGGGGACAGGGGCTACGAGCAGTACTTC. V usage is TRBV19 and J usage is TRBJ2-7; 10 nucleotides line up with TRBD1. From germline, CDR1 is LNHDA and CDR2 SQIVND (reference sequence). Trimming removed 7 bases from V and 3 bases from J; junction bases left unmatched: 3. The CDR3 extends over 13 amino acids.

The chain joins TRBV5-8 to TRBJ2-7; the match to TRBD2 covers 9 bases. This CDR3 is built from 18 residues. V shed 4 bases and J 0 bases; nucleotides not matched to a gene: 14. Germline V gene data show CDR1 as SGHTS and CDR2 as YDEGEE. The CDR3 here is CASSPAEILAGRSYEQYF. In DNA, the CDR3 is TGTGCCAGCAGCCCGGCTGAAATTCTAGCGGGACGCTCCTACGAGCAGTACTTC.